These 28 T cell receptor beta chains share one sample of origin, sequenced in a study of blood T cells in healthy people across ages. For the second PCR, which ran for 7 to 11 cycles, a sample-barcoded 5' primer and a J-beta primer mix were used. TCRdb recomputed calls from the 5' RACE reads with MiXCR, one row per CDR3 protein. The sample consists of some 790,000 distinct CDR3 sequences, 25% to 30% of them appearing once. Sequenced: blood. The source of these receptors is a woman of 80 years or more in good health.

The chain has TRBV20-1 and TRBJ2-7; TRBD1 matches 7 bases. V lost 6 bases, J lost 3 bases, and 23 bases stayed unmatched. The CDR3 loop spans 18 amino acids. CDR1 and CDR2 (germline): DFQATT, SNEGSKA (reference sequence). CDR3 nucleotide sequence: TGCAGTGCCAACACACAGGGGAAAAAGGCTCCATCTCGCTACGAGCAGTACTTC. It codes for CSANTQGKKAPSRYEQYF.

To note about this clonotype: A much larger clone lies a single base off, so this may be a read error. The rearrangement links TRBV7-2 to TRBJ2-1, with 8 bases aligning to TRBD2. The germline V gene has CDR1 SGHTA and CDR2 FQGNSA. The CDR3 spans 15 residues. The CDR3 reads CASSSRGLDYIEQFF. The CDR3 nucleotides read TGTGCCAGCAGCTCCCGGGGACTAGACTACATTGAGCAGTTCTTC.

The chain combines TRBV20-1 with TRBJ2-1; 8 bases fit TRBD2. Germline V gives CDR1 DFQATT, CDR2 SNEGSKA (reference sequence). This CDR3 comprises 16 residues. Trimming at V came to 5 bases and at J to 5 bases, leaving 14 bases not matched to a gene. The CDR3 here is CSALGLVGQIHNEQFF. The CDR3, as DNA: TGCAGTGCTCTGGGACTAGTGGGCCAGATTCACAATGAGCAGTTCTTC.

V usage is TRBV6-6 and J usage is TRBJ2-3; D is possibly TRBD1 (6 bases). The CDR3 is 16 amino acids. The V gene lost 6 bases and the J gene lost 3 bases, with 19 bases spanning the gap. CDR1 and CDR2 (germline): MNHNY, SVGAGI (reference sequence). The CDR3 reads CASRDTGILVTDTQYF. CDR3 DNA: TGTGCCAGCAGAGACACAGGGATTCTAGTTACAGATACGCAGTATTTT.

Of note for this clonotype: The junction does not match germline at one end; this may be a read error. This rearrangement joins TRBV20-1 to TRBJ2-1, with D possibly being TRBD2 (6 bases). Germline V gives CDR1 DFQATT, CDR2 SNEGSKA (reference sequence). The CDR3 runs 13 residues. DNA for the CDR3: TGCAATGCTAGTCGCCTAGCGAGGACTGAGCAGTTCTTC. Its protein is CNASRLARTEQFF.

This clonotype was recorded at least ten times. CDR3: CASRQSERFFYGYTF. The CDR3 DNA reads as TGTGCCAGCAGACAGTCGGAACGGTTCTTCTATGGCTACACCTTC. The genes are TRBV12-3 or TRBV12-4 and TRBJ1-2; D gene ambiguous. The ends were cut back, 6 bases at V and 4 bases at J, with 18 bases in the middle. This CDR3 contains 15 residues.

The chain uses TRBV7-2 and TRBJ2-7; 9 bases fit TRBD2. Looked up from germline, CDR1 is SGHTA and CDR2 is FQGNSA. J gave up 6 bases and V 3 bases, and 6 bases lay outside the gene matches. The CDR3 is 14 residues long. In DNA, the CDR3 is TGTGCCAGCAGCTTTGGGCTAGCGGGGTCCGAGCAGTACTTC. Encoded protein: CASSFGLAGSEQYF.

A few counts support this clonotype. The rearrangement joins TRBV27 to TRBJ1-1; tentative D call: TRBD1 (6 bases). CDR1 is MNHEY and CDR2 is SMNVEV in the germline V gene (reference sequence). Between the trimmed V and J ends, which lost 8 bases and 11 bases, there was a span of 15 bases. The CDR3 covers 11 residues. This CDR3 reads CASGTQGSAFF. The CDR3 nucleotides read TGTGCCAGCGGTACACAGGGTTCGGCTTTCTTT.

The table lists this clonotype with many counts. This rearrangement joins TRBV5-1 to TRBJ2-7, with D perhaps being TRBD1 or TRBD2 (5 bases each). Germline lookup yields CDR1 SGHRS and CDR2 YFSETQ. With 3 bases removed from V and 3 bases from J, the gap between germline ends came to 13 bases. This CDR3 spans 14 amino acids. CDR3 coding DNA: TGCGCCAGCAGCTCCCCGGGACGACACTACGAGCAGTACTTC. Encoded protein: CASSSPGRHYEQYF.

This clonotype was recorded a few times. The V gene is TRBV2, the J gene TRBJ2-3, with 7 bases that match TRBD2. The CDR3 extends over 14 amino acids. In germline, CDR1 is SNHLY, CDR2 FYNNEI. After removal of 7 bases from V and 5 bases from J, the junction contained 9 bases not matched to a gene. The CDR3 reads CASTRTSSRDTQYF. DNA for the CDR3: TGTGCCAGCACGAGGACTAGTTCGCGAGATACGCAGTATTTT.

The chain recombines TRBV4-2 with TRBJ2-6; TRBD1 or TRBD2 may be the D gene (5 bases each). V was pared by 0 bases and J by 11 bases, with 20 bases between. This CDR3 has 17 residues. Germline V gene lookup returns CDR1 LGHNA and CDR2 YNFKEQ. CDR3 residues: CASSQDRKSSGTDVLTF. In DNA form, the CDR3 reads TGTGCCAGCAGCCAAGATCGGAAAAGCTCTGGGACCGACGTCCTGACTTTC.

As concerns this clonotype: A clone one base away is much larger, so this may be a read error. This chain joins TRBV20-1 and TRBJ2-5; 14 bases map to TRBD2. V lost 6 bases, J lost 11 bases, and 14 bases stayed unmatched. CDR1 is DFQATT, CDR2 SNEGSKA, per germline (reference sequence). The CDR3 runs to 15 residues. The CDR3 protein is CSARLGTSGGNEQYF. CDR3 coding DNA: TGCAGTGCGCGCCTCGGGACTAGCGGGGGAAATGAGCAGTACTTC.

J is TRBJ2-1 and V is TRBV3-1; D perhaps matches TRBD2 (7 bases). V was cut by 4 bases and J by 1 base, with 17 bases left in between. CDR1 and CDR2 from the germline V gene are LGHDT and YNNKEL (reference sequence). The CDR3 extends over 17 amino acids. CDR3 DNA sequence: TGTGCCAGCAGCCCCCTTGCGGGGGCCGCTTCCTACAATGAGCAGTTCTTC. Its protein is CASSPLAGAASYNEQFF.

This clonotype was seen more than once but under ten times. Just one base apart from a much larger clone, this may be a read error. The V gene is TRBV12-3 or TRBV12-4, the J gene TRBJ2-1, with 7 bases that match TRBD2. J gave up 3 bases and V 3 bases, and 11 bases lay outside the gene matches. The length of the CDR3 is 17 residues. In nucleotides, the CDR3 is TGTGCCAGCAGTTTCATGGTCCGAGCGGGGCTCTACAATGAGCAGTTCTTC. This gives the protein CASSFMVRAGLYNEQFF.

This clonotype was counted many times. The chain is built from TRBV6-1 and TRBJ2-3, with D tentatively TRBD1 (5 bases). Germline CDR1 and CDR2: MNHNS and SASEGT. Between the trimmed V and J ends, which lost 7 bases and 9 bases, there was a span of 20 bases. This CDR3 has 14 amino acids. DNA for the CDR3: TGTGCCAGCACGCGACAGAGACGATCGTCAACGCAGTATTTT. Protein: CASTRQRRSSTQYF.

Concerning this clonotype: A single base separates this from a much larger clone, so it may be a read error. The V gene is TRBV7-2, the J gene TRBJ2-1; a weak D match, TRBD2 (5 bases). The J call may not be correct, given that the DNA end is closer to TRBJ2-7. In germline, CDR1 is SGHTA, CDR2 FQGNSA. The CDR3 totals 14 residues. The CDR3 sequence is CASSIGLNYNEQYF. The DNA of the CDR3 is TGTGCCAGCAGCATTGGACTTAACTACAATGAGCAGTACTTC.

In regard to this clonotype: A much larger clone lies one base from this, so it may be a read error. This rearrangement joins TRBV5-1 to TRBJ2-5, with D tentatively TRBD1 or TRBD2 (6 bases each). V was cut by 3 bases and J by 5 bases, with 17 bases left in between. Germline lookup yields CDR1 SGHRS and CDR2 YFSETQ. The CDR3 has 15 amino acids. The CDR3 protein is CASSSGPGARETQYF. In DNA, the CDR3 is TGCGCCAGCAGCTCGGGTCCGGGGGCGAGGGAGACCCAGTACTTC. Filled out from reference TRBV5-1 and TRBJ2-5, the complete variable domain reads KAGVTQTPRYLIKTRGQQVTLSCSPISGHRSVSWYQQTPGQGLQFLFEYFSETQRNKGNFPGRFSGRQFSNSRSEMNVSTLELGDSALYLCASSSGPGARETQYFGPGTRLLVL.

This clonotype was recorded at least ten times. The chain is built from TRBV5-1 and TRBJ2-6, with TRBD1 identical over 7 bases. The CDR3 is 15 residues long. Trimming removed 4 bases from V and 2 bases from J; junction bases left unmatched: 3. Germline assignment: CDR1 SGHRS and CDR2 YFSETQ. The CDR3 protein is CASSQTGAGANVLTF. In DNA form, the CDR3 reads TGCGCCAGCAGCCAAACAGGGGCTGGGGCCAACGTCCTGACTTTC.

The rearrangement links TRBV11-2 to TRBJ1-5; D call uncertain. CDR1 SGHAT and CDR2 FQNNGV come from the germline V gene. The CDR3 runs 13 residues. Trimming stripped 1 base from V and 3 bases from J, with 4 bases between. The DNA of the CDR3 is TGTGCCAGCAGCTTAGTACCCAATCAGCCCCAGCATTTT. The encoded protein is CASSLVPNQPQHF.

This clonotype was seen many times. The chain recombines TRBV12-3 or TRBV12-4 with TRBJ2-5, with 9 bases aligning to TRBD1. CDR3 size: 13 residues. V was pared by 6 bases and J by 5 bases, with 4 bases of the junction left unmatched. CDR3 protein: CASRDRGWETQYF. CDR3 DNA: TGTGCCAGCAGAGACAGGGGGTGGGAGACCCAGTACTTC.

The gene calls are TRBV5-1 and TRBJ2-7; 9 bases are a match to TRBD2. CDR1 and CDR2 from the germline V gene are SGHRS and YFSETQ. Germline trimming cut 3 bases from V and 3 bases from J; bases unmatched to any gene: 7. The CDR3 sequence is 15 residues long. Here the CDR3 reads CASSSPGTSYYEQYF. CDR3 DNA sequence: TGCGCCAGCAGCTCGCCCGGGACTAGCTACTACGAGCAGTACTTC.

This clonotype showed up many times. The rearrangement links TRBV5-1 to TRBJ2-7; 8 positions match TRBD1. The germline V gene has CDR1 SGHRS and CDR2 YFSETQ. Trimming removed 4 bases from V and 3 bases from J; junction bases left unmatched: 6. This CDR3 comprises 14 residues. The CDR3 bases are TGCGCCAGCAGCCGAGGGGGACAGGACTACGAGCAGTACTTC. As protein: CASSRGGQDYEQYF.

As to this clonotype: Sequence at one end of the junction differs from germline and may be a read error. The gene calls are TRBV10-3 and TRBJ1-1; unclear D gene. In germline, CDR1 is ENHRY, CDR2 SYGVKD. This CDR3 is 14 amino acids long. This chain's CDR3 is CAISEISGNTKAFF. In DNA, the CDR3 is TGTGCCATCAGTGAGATTTCCGGGAACACTAAAGCTTTCTTT.

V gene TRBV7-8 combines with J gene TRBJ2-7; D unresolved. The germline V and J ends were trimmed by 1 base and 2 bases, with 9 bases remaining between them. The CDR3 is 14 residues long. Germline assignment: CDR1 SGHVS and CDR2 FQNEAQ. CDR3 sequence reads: CASSLDLRTYEQYF. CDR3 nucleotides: TGTGCCAGCAGCTTAGATCTCCGCACCTACGAGCAGTACTTC. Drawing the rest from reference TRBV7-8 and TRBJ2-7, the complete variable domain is GAGVSQSPRYKVAKRGQDVALRCDPISGHVSLFWYQQALGQGPEFLTYFQNEAQLDKSGLPSDRFFAERPEGSVSTLKIQRTQQEDSAVYLCASSLDLRTYEQYFGPGTRLTVT.

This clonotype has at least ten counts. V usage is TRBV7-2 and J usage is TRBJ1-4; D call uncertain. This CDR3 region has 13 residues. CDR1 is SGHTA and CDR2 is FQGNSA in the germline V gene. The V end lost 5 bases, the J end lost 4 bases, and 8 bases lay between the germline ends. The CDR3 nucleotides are TGTGCCAGCAGCACAGACCATAATGAAAAACTGTTTTTT. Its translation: CASSTDHNEKLFF.

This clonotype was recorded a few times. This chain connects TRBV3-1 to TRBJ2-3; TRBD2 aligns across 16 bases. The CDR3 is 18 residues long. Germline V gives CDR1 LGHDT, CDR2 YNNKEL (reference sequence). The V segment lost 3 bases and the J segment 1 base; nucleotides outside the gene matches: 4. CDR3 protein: CASSQAGTSGGGTDTQYF. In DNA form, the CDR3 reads TGTGCCAGCAGCCAGGCCGGGACTAGCGGGGGGGGCACAGATACGCAGTATTTT.

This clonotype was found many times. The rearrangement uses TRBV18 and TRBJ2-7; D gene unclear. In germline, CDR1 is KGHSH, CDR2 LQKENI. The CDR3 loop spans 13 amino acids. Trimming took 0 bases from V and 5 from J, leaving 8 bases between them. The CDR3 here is CASSPPTGNEQYF. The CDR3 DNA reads TGTGCCAGCTCACCACCGACTGGCAACGAGCAGTACTTC.

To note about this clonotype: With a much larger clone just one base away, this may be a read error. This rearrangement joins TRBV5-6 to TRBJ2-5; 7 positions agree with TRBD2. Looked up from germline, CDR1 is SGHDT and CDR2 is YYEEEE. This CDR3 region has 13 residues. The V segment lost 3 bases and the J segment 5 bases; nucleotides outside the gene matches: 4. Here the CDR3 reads CASSSRGVETQYF. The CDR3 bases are TGTGCCAGCAGCTCTCGGGGGGTTGAGACCCAGTACTTC.